The 7 T cell receptor beta chains below were found in one sample sequenced in a study of shared clonotypes between healthy human individuals. Assay used: immunoSEQ multiplex PCR; TCRdb lists only in-frame clones, some missing. The sample shows hundreds of thousands of clones, roughly 96% of them seen only once. CD45RO negativity and positive selection for CCR7 defined naive CD8 cells, a population that excluded terminally differentiated effector memory CD45RA+ cells. Material for sequencing was naive CD8+ T cells sorted from blood. These receptors were taken from a woman younger than 45 in good health.

The chain is built from TRBV15 and TRBJ1-1, with 7 bases lining up with TRBD1. Germline trimming cut 4 bases from V and 5 bases from J; bases unmatched to any gene: 7. Looked up from germline, CDR1 is LNHNV and CDR2 is YYDKDF (reference sequence). This CDR3 has 14 residues. As DNA, the CDR3 is TGTGCCACCAGCAAAGCGACAGGGTGGACTGAAGCTTTCTTT. This encodes CATSKATGWTEAFF.

The rearrangement links TRBV28 to TRBJ2-1, with 13 positions matching TRBD2. This CDR3 contains 18 residues. Trimming removed 5 bases from V and 7 bases from J; junction bases left unmatched: 14. CDR1 MDHEN and CDR2 SYDVKM come from the germline V gene. CDR3 sequence reads: CASSPILAGGSRDNEQFF. The CDR3 region has the DNA TGTGCCAGCAGTCCGATACTAGCGGGAGGGTCTCGGGATAATGAGCAGTTCTTC.

The J gene is TRBJ1-5, the V gene TRBV28; D uncertain. The CDR3 consists of 15 residues. V lost 8 bases to trimming and J lost 2 bases, with 16 bases between them. Germline assignment: CDR1 MDHEN and CDR2 SYDVKM. The CDR3 is CASGKGDLGNQPQHF. In DNA form, the CDR3 reads TGTGCCAGCGGCAAGGGTGACCTTGGCAATCAGCCCCAGCATTTT.

V and J are TRBV7-9 and TRBJ2-3, with 7 nucleotides matching TRBD2. With 6 bases clipped from V and 2 bases from J, the junction kept 14 bases outside the gene matches. The germline CDR1 and CDR2 sequences are SEHNR and FQNEAQ (reference sequence). CDR3 length: 17 amino acids. CDR3 loop: CASRTLSRDYATDTQYF. In DNA form, the CDR3 reads TGTGCCAGCAGAACCCTGTCACGGGACTACGCCACAGATACGCAGTATTTT.

About this clone itself: This sample also contains other DNA sequences that code for the same CDR3. The chain joins TRBV27 to TRBJ1-1, with D hard to call. This CDR3 has 13 amino acids. Trimming left V 3 bases short and J 4 bases short, with 9 bases between. Germline V gene data show CDR1 as MNHEY and CDR2 as SMNVEV (reference sequence). CDR3 amino acids: CASSFGRGTEAFF. Here the CDR3 DNA reads TGTGCCAGCAGTTTCGGTCGGGGCACTGAAGCTTTCTTT.

Points on this clone: In the same sample, other DNA sequences code for this CDR3. This chain connects TRBV27 to TRBJ2-7; 7 bases line up with TRBD2. Germline lookup yields CDR1 MNHEY and CDR2 SMNVEV (reference sequence). The length of the CDR3 is 14 residues. V was pared by 2 bases and J by 1 base, with 2 bases of the junction left unmatched. The CDR3 nucleotides are TGTGCCAGCAGTTTACTAGCGGAGTCCTACGAGCAGTACTTC. It encodes CASSLLAESYEQYF.

The chain uses TRBV11-2 and TRBJ2-1; TRBD2 aligns across 11 bases. The germline V gene has CDR1 SGHAT and CDR2 FQNNGV. This CDR3 has 15 residues. V lost 2 bases to trimming and J lost 8 bases; unmatched junction nucleotides: 5. The CDR3, as DNA: TGTGCCAGCAGCTTATCGCTAGCGGGGGGCCATGAGCAGTTCTTC. Translated: CASSLSLAGGHEQFF.